The rows below give T cell receptor beta chains drawn from one sample of a study of cytomegalovirus exposure and HLA in healthy donors. The data were produced by immunoSEQ multiplex PCR, yet TCRdb's version contains in-frame clones alone and is incomplete. The sample records 140,000 or so clones, around two thirds being singletons. Sequencing used PBMCs. All receptors derive from a male donor in good health and CMV-seronegative. The CDR3 runs from the conserved cysteine through the conserved F or W. The D gene is left open where the match is weak.

length,D,J,V,CDR3
14,NA,TRBJ2-3,TRBV5-1,CASSLAVDSDTQYF
14,TRBD1,TRBJ1-4,TRBV29-1,CSVEVTGSNEKLFF
13,NA,TRBJ2-6,TRBV28,CASSPPRANVLTF
15,NA,TRBJ2-3,TRBV11-1,CASSSKDRFTDTQYF
14,TRBD1,NA,TRBV5-6,CASSGLGQTYEQYF
13,NA,TRBJ2-1,TRBV28,CASSLGDRDEQFF
15,NA,TRBJ1-6,TRBV11-2,CASSSWTARNSPLHF
12,NA,TRBJ2-7,TRBV7-9,CASSLSSYEQYF
11,NA,TRBJ2-5,TRBV29-1,CSVEQQETQYF
14,NA,TRBJ1-1,TRBV4-1,CAGSQNTDRGEAFF
13,NA,TRBJ1-2,TRBV7-9,CASSPQANYGYTF
13,NA,TRBJ1-5,TRBV30,CAWTKQGDQPQHF
14,NA,TRBJ2-1,TRBV7-9,CASSPRSSYNEQFF
15,TRBD1,TRBJ1-1,TRBV27,CASTKSRQGDTEAFF
13,NA,TRBJ1-2,TRBV5-1,CASSLAGNYGYTF
15,NA,TRBJ2-2,TRBV5-8,CASNTGPPNTGELFF
17,NA,TRBJ2-2,TRBV27,CASRGRIARVNTGELFF
15,NA,TRBJ2-1,TRBV7-9,CASSLVAGVYNEQFF
15,TRBD1,TRBJ2-7,TRBV13,CASSTGTGARHEQYF
15,NA,TRBJ1-6,TRBV6-6,CASSGEGLGNSPLHF
16,NA,TRBJ1-5,TRBV6-4,CASSDQRTDPIEPQHF
15,TRBD1,TRBJ2-1,TRBV10-1,CASSEGTGDSNEQFF
15,TRBD1,TRBJ1-5,TRBV7-8,CASSLVTGYNQPQHF
13,NA,TRBJ1-2,TRBV10-2,CASSGEGFGGYPF
16,NA,TRBJ1-6,TRBV7-6,CASSLWASVANSPLHF
13,NA,TRBJ1-2,TRBV11-2,CASSQQVNYGYTF
15,NA,TRBJ2-6,TRBV5-1,CASSVGPSGANVLTF
14,NA,TRBJ2-1,TRBV30,CAWSTEGLGAEQFF
13,NA,TRBJ2-4,TRBV7-2,CASSLVGGNIQYF
14,TRBD1,TRBJ2-7,TRBV7-6,CASSLGTGAYEQYF
15,TRBD1,TRBJ1-2,TRBV9,CASSVVGGAMEGYTF
16,NA,TRBJ1-5,TRBV28,CASSLRGGGSNQPQHF
20,TRBD1,TRBJ1-5,TRBV15,CATSRDQWQGADDSNQPQHF
14,TRBD1,TRBJ1-3,TRBV10-3,CASTGQPSGNTIYF
14,NA,TRBJ2-2,TRBV11-2,CASSLMEGTGELFF
15,NA,TRBJ2-3,TRBV30,CAWSVWPSGTDTQYF
14,NA,TRBJ2-2,TRBV2,CASSEASGYGELFF
14,NA,TRBJ2-2,TRBV6-1,CASRAQGNTGELFF
17,NA,TRBJ2-5,TRBV5-4,CASSLELPARRGETQYF
16,NA,TRBJ1-2,TRBV9,CASSVAIGGGFYGHTF
13,NA,TRBJ2-7,TRBV5-1,CASSLAGSYEQYF
19,TRBD1,TRBJ1-1,TRBV15,CATSREFFGTGGRNTEAFF
16,TRBD2,TRBJ2-1,TRBV5-1,CASSLVGRGTNNEQFF
16,NA,TRBJ2-2,TRBV5-1,CASSSGTPSFAGELFF
18,TRBD2,TRBJ2-1,TRBV12-5,CASGLGTLAGDTYNEQFF
16,TRBD2,TRBJ2-1,TRBV5-1,CASSLRGLAATNEQFF
14,NA,TRBJ2-5,TRBV28,CASSLGGSQETQYF
11,NA,TRBJ1-1,TRBV29-1,CSVPTGGKAFF
17,NA,TRBJ1-5,TRBV5-5,CASSLAILADLNQPQHF
15,NA,TRBJ1-5,TRBV7-9,CASSFTGASNQPQHF
13,NA,TRBJ1-1,TRBV19,CASSIRGLTEAFF